These 25 T cell receptor beta chains share one sample of origin, sequenced in a study of Ad26.COV2.S vaccination and SARS-CoV-2 variants. The method was immunoSEQ multiplex PCR; TCRdb's version includes in-frame clones alone and lacks a portion of them. Among some 180,000 clones listed, roughly 85% were seen once. The starting material was peripheral blood, obtained after recovery from COVID-19. The receptors were sampled from a human donor who had recovered from COVID-19.

The chain uses TRBV10-2 and TRBJ2-1, with 11 bases lining up with TRBD2. The V segment lost 3 bases and the J segment 8 bases; nucleotides outside the gene matches: 6. Germline assignment: CDR1 WSHSY and CDR2 SAAADI. The CDR3 sequence is 15 residues long. The CDR3 sequence: CASSDLAGGSDEQFF. DNA for the CDR3: TGCGCCAGCAGTGATCTAGCGGGAGGTTCCGATGAGCAGTTCTTC.

The chain uses TRBV2 and TRBJ2-7, with 12 bases matching TRBD2. The CDR3 loop spans 14 amino acids. V shed 4 bases and J 6 bases; nucleotides not matched to a gene: 4. The V gene's germline CDR1 is SNHLY and CDR2 FYNNEI. The CDR3 DNA sequence: TGTGCCAGCAGTGGACTAGCGGGAGTCTTCGAGCAGTACTTC. Protein sequence: CASSGLAGVFEQYF.

This clone was found once. The chain combines TRBV9 with TRBJ2-1, with 7 bases aligning to TRBD2. V shed 1 base and J 5 bases; nucleotides not matched to a gene: 9. CDR1 is SGDLS and CDR2 is YYNGEE in the germline V gene. The CDR3 has 16 residues. The CDR3 bases are TGTGCCAGCAGCGTAAACGGGGGGACGGTAAACAATGAGCAGTTCTTC. Encoded protein: CASSVNGGTVNNEQFF.

V is TRBV3-1 (or the pseudogene TRBV3-2) and J is TRBJ2-5, with 8 bases aligning to TRBD1. The CDR3 runs to 14 residues. The V segment lost 6 bases and the J segment 1 base; nucleotides outside the gene matches: 4. The germline CDR1 and CDR2 sequences are LGHDT and YNNKEL (reference sequence). This CDR3 reads CASSLTGGQETQYF. In DNA, the CDR3 is TGTGCCAGCAGTCTTACAGGGGGCCAAGAGACCCAGTACTTC.

This clone was seen a single time. CDR3 region: CASSPVGTAYNTEAFF. CDR3 in DNA: TGTGCCAGCAGCCCGGTCGGAACAGCATATAACACTGAAGCTTTCTTT. The rearrangement joins TRBV27 to TRBJ1-1; D call uncertain. This CDR3 contains 16 residues. Germline CDR1 reads MNHEY; CDR2 reads SMNVEV (reference sequence). V dropped 6 bases and J dropped 2 bases, with 19 bases sitting between them.

The chain has TRBV4-2 and TRBJ2-7, with 8 bases aligning to TRBD2. The CDR3 is 14 residues long. Germline CDR1 is LGHNA and CDR2 is YNFKEQ. V was pared by 4 bases and J by 7 bases, with 9 bases of the junction left unmatched. The CDR3 region has the DNA TGTGCCAGCAGCCCAAAGCGGGGGCCCCGAGAGCAGTACTTC. Its translation is CASSPKRGPREQYF.

This clone was found a few times. This chain uses TRBV14 with TRBJ2-1; D unresolved. The CDR3 loop spans 17 amino acids. Germline loops: CDR1 SGHDN, CDR2 FVKESK. Trimming cost V 0 bases and J 0 bases, with 12 bases left between them. The CDR3 reads CASSQDRSASSYNEQFF. The CDR3 nucleotides are TGTGCCAGCAGCCAAGATCGGTCCGCTAGCTCCTACAATGAGCAGTTCTTC.

V is TRBV12-1 and J is TRBJ1-2. TRBV12-1 is an annotated pseudogene. CDR3 size: 15 residues. CDR3 in amino acids: CASSSPGGPNYGYTF. The CDR3, as DNA: TGTGCCAGCAGCTCCCCCGGGGGGCCTAACTATGGCTACACCTTC.

The chain employs TRBV4-1 and TRBJ2-3, with 10 bases matching TRBD2. Per the germline V gene, CDR1 is MGHRA and CDR2 is YSYEKL. Trimming cost V 5 bases and J 2 bases; bases outside gene matches: 7. CDR3 length: 16 amino acids. The CDR3: CASSFLLAGPTDTQYF. In DNA form, the CDR3 reads TGCGCCAGCAGCTTTCTACTAGCGGGACCCACAGATACGCAGTATTTT.

Points on this clone: Mismatch with germline at one junction end may stem from a read error. This chain links TRBV30 with TRBJ1-1; D may be TRBD1 (5 bases). Germline CDR1 and CDR2: GTSNPN and SVGIG (reference sequence). This CDR3 is built from 14 residues. The CDR3 reads CVWSVGHPNTEAFF. In DNA, the CDR3 is TGTGTCTGGAGTGTAGGACATCCGAACACTGAAGCTTTCTTT.

This sequence joins TRBV11-1 and TRBJ2-3; 8 bases line up with TRBD1. V dropped 8 bases and J dropped 0; count of bases not matched to a gene: 7. The CDR3 loop spans 15 amino acids. Germline V CDR1 and CDR2: SGHAT, FQDESV (reference sequence). The CDR3 here is CASSQGATSTDTQYF. CDR3 nucleotides: TGTGCCAGCTCCCAGGGGGCAACTAGCACAGATACGCAGTATTTT.

As concerns this clone: The junction departs from germline at one end; a sequencing error may be responsible. The chain uses TRBV5-1 and TRBJ2-3, with a tentative D call TRBD2 (6 bases). This CDR3 has 14 amino acids. Looked up from germline, CDR1 is SGHRS and CDR2 is YFSETQ. CDR3 loop: CANSLEGSTDTQYF. The DNA for the CDR3 is TGCGCCAACAGCTTGGAGGGTAGCACAGATACGCAGTATTTT.

The V and J genes are TRBV2 and TRBJ1-5; possible D gene TRBD1, 5 bases. V was clipped by 3 bases and J by 7 bases, with 16 bases between them. The germline V gene has CDR1 SNHLY and CDR2 FYNNEI. The CDR3 loop spans 15 amino acids. The CDR3 sequence: CASSELLQGRQPQHF. In nucleotides, the CDR3 is TGTGCCAGCAGTGAGCTCCTCCAGGGCAGGCAGCCCCAGCATTTT.

J is TRBJ2-7 and V is TRBV19, with 10 bases matching TRBD2. Germline V lookup: CDR1 LNHDA, CDR2 SQIVND (reference sequence). The trim removed 5 bases at V and 5 bases at J, leaving 9 bases unmatched. The CDR3 is 15 residues long. In DNA form, the CDR3 reads TGTGCCAGTAGTTCCTCAGCGGGAGGGCACCACGAGCAGTACTTC. It is translated as CASSSSAGGHHEQYF.

This clone has a handful of counts. The chain recombines TRBV27 with TRBJ2-7; 8 positions match TRBD1. From germline, CDR1 is MNHEY and CDR2 SMNVEV (reference sequence). This CDR3 region has 15 residues. The V gene end was trimmed by 5 bases and the J gene end by 5 bases; junction bases not matched to a gene: 11. The CDR3: CASSPITGGPHEQYF. For the CDR3, the DNA is TGTGCCAGCAGTCCGATCACAGGGGGTCCTCACGAGCAGTACTTC.

V usage is TRBV10-2 and J usage is TRBJ1-3; possibly TRBD1 for D (6 bases). This CDR3 is built from 12 residues. The V gene's germline CDR1 is WSHSY and CDR2 SAAADI. Trimming took 6 bases from V and 7 from J, leaving 10 bases between them. The CDR3 here is CASSTGTNTIYF. CDR3 in DNA: TGCGCCAGCAGCACAGGGACGAACACCATATATTTT.

The chain links TRBV28 to TRBJ2-3; D ambiguous. Germline CDR1 reads MDHEN; CDR2 reads SYDVKM. CDR3 size: 15 residues. Trimming pared 7 bases from V and 0 bases from J, leaving 14 bases between. CDR3 protein: CASTPGGVSTDTQYF. The DNA of the CDR3 is TGTGCCAGCACTCCGGGTGGGGTTAGCACAGATACGCAGTATTTT.

The V and J genes are TRBV28 and TRBJ2-1; TRBD2 aligns across 9 bases. CDR3 length equals 15 residues. Germline V gene lookup returns CDR1 MDHEN and CDR2 SYDVKM. V shed 10 bases, J shed 8 bases, and the junction held 15 bases outside the gene matches. As DNA, the CDR3 is TGTGCCACCGATAACGAGCGGGGGGCCGGGGATGAGCAGTTCTTC. This codes for CATDNERGAGDEQFF.

V and J are TRBV3-1 (or the pseudogene TRBV3-2) and TRBJ1-1; the D is unclear. Germline V gives CDR1 LGHDT, CDR2 YNNKEL (reference sequence). The CDR3 sequence is 17 residues long. Trimming took off 1 base at V and 5 bases at J, with 20 bases between the two ends. CDR3 loop: CASSQAKHPTEVTEAFF. CDR3 DNA sequence: TGTGCCAGCAGCCAAGCGAAACACCCTACCGAGGTTACTGAAGCTTTCTTT.

The chain joins TRBV4-2 to TRBJ1-5; D is unresolved. In germline, CDR1 is LGHNA, CDR2 YNFKEQ. The CDR3 totals 16 residues. Trimming stripped 1 base from V and 0 bases from J, with 10 bases between. The CDR3 sequence: CASSQGEDYSNQPQHF. The CDR3 nucleotides are TGTGCCAGCAGCCAAGGGGAGGATTATAGCAATCAGCCCCAGCATTTT.

The CDR3, as DNA: TGTGCCAGCAGCCAAGCTGTCGCAGGGACGTGGCTTGATGGCTCCTACAATGAGCAGTTCTTC. Translation: CASSQAVAGTWLDGSYNEQFF. J is TRBJ2-1 and V is TRBV4-2; either TRBD1 or TRBD2 may supply D (5 bases each). Looked up from germline, CDR1 is LGHNA and CDR2 is YNFKEQ. V was trimmed by 1 base and J by 0 bases, leaving 25 bases between them. This CDR3 has 21 amino acids.

This clone has a single count. The rearrangement uses TRBV10-3 and TRBJ2-1, with D unclear. Germline V gene data show CDR1 as ENHRY and CDR2 as SYGVKD. V was clipped by 0 bases and J by 0 bases, with 9 bases between them. There are 16 residues in the CDR3. The CDR3 coding sequence is TGTGCCATCAGTGAGTCATGGTATAGCTCCTACAATGAGCAGTTCTTC. It codes for CAISESWYSSYNEQFF.

The CDR3 nucleotides read TGTGCCAGCAGCGGAACAGGGGGCTATGGCTACACCTTC. As protein: CASSGTGGYGYTF. The chain links TRBV5-4 to TRBJ1-2; 8 bases line up with TRBD1. The trim removed 4 bases at V and 4 bases at J, leaving 3 bases unmatched. Per the germline V gene, CDR1 is SGHNT and CDR2 is YYREEE (reference sequence). The CDR3 spans 13 residues.

The rearrangement uses TRBV19 and TRBJ1-1; D gene unclear. Looked up from germline, CDR1 is LNHDA and CDR2 is SQIVND (reference sequence). The CDR3 spans 19 residues. V was clipped by 7 bases and J by 0 bases, with 27 bases between them. CDR3 region: CASTLRRPDQLIMNTEAFF. The CDR3 DNA is TGTGCCAGTACTCTCCGGAGGCCAGATCAACTAATTATGAACACTGAAGCTTTCTTT. Variable domain in full (rest from reference TRBV19 and TRBJ1-1): DGGITQSPKYLFRKEGQNVTLSCEQNLNHDAMYWYRQDPGQGLRLIYYSQIVNDFQKGDIAEGYSVSREKKESFPLTVTSAQKNPTAFYLCASTLRRPDQLIMNTEAFFGQGTRLTVV.

This rearrangement joins TRBV7-5 to TRBJ1-2; the table's D call, TRBD1, has no DNA check behind it. TRBV7-5 is a listed pseudogene. The CDR3 has 12 amino acids. CDR3 nucleotide sequence: TGTGCCAGAAGCGGACAACTATATGGCTACACCTTC. The encoded protein is CARSGQLYGYTF.